This T cell receptor beta chain was sequenced during a study of shared T cell receptors in the human thymus. In germline, CDR1 is SGDLS, CDR2 YYNGEE. The CDR3 contains 16 residues. V lost 6 bases and J lost 1; bases outside the gene matches: 7. The repertoire was sequenced with immunoSEQ multiplex PCR; TCRdb's copy has only in-frame clones and lacks some. This table holds 600,000 to 900,000 clones, approximately 83% found once. The sample was also reused in another study, on human thymus T cells. In that study: Thymic material originated from resections removed in the course of corrective heart surgery. Related studies found that unrelated individuals share highly overlapping thymic repertoires.

The chain recombines TRBV9 with TRBJ2-2; 9 positions match TRBD2. Sequencing used thymocytes. The TCR comes from a girl under three years old with a congenital heart defect. The CDR3 loop reads CASTLGGGENTGELFF. CDR3 nucleotide sequence: TGTGCCAGCACCTTGGGCGGGGGGGAGAACACCGGGGAGCTGTTTTTT.